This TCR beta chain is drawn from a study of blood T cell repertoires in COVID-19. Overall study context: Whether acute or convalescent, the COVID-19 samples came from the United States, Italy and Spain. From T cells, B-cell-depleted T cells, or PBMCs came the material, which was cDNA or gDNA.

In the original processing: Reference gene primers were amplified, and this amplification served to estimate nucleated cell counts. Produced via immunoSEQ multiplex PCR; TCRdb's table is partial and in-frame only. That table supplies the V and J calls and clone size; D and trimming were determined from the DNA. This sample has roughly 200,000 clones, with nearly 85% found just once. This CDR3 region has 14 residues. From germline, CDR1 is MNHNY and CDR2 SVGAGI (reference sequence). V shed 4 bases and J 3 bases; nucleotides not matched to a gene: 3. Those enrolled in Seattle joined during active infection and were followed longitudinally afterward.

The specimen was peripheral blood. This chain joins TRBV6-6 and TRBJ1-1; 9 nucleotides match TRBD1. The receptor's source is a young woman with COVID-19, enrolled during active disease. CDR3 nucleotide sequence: TGTGCCAGCAGTTCACAGGGGGCGCACACTGAAGCTTTCTTT. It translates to CASSSQGAHTEAFF.